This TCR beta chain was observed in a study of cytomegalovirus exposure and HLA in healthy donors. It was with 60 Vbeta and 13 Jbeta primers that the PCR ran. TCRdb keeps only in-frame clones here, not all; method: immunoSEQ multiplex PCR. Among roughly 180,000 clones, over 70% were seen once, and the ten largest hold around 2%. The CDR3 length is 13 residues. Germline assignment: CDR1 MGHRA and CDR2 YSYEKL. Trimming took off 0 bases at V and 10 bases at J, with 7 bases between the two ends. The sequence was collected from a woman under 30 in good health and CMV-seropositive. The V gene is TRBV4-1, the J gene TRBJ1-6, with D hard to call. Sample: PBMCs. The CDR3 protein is CASSQDEGSPLHF. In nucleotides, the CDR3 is TGCGCCAGCAGCCAAGATGAGGGCTCACCCCTCCACTTT.